This record covers a single TCR beta chain. Antigen unknown. V was trimmed by 8 bases and J by 1 base, leaving 11 bases between them. The germline gives CDR1 LGHDT, CDR2 YNNKEL (reference sequence). The CDR3 totals 13 residues. The sample originates from a study of Ad26.COV2.S vaccination and SARS-CoV-2 variants. The table came from immunoSEQ multiplex PCR; TCRdb's copy has only in-frame clones and leaves some out. The table has hundreds of thousands of clones, about 93% seen once. The treatment is: approximately 18 received Ad26.COV2.S at low or high dose, single or two shots; about five received placebo; per-sample allocation not given. The samples were gathered on day 63 after the first injection of vaccine or placebo. It was an adult aged 18-55 years in Boston who was the donor. Ad26.COV2.S expressed prefusion-stabilized spike from the original Wuhan strain. General observations from the study: Reports say spike-specific CD8+ and CD4+ T cell responses covered substantial breadth after vaccination. Analytic work on TCR breadth and depth might have understated the full extent of total T cell responses.

This TCR came from a person aged 18-60 years who received the Ad26.COV2.S COVID-19 vaccine or a placebo. The chain carries TRBV3-1 (or the pseudogene TRBV3-2) and TRBJ1-1; unclear D gene. Source: peripheral blood, taken in a trial of Ad26.COV2.S vaccine versus placebo. In DNA form, the CDR3 reads TGTGCCAGCGCCCAACTGGGGAACACTGAAGCTTTCTTT. It specifies CASAQLGNTEAFF.